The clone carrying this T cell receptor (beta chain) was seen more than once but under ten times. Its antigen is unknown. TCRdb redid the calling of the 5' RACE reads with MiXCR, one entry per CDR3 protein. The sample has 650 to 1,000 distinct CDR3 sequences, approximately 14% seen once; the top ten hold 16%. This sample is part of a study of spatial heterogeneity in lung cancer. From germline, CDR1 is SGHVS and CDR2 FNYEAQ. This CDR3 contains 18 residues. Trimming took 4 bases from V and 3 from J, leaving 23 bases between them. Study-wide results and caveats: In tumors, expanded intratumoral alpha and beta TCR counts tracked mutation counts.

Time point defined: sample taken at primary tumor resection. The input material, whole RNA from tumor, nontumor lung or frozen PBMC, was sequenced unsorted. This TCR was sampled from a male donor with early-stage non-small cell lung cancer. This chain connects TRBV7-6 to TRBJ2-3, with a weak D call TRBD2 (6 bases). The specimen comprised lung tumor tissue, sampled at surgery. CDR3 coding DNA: TGTGCCAGCAGCTCGGGGCGGGGCGACTACTCAGGGACAGATACGCAGTATTTT. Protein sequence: CASSSGRGDYSGTDTQYF.